This record looks at one T cell receptor (beta chain) sequence and its context. Its antigen is unidentified. This sample was taken from a study of cytomegalovirus exposure and HLA in healthy donors. General study results and limits: In a later analysis, at a false discovery rate of 0.05, 16,951 TCR beta sequences were associated with HLA alleles. Among immune exposure information, only CMV serostatus was available. TCR beta V segments were, for the most part, productive about 87% or about 30% of the time in an earlier analysis. Later, an analysis showed that TCR beta chains associated with HLA were more clonally expanded than others that were equally common.

This CDR3 is 11 amino acids long. V lost 3 bases and J lost 12, with 12 bases in between. CDR1 and CDR2 from the germline V gene are SGHVS and FQNEAQ. PCR used 60 Vbeta primers and 13 Jbeta primers. The assay was immunoSEQ multiplex PCR, and TCRdb's table has in-frame clones only and misses some. The table includes 55,000 to 70,000 clones, roughly 70% detected once. Material for sequencing was PBMCs. This TCR derives from a woman aged 60-75 years in good health and CMV-seropositive. This chain links TRBV7-8 with TRBJ2-7; possibly TRBD1 for D (6 bases). CDR3 sequence (DNA): TGTGCCAGCAGCTTTGGACAGATGAGGTACTTC. Translated: CASSFGQMRYF.